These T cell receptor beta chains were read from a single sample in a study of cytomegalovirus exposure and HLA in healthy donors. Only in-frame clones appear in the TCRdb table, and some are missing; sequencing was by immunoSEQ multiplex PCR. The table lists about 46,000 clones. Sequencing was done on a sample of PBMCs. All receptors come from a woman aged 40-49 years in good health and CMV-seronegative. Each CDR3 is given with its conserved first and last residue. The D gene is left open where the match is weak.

CDR3nt: TGTGCCAGCAGCCCTAGGACAGGGTTTTTCGAGCAGTACTTC; CDR3aa: CASSPRTGFFEQYF; j_gene: TRBJ2-7; v_gene: TRBV5-6; d_gene: TRBD1
CDR3nt: TGTGCCAGCAGCCCGGGAGGGCAGGCCTTCTCTAATCCCTACGAGCAGTACTTC; CDR3aa: CASSPGGQAFSNPYEQYF; j_gene: TRBJ2-7; v_gene: TRBV7-9; d_gene: TRBD2
CDR3nt: TGCAGTGCCTCATGGGGCGATACGCAGTATTTT; CDR3aa: CSASWGDTQYF; j_gene: TRBJ2-3; v_gene: TRBV20-1; d_gene: NA
CDR3nt: TGTGCCTGGTACATTGAGTGGGGGCCTAACTATGGCTACACCTTC; CDR3aa: CAWYIEWGPNYGYTF; j_gene: TRBJ1-2; v_gene: TRBV30; d_gene: NA
CDR3nt: TGCGCCAGCAGCCATTCTCTACCCGGGACAGCGGTCACCTACGAGCAGTACTTC; CDR3aa: CASSHSLPGTAVTYEQYF; j_gene: TRBJ2-7; v_gene: TRBV4-1; d_gene: TRBD1
CDR3nt: TGTGCCAGTAGGGCCAGGGCAGAGACCCAGTACTTC; CDR3aa: CASRARAETQYF; j_gene: TRBJ2-5; v_gene: TRBV6-5; d_gene: NA
CDR3nt: TGCGCCAGCAGCCCCCAGGGGAATGGAAACACCATATATTTT; CDR3aa: CASSPQGNGNTIYF; j_gene: TRBJ1-3; v_gene: TRBV5-1; d_gene: NA
CDR3nt: TGCGCCAGCAGCTTGGGCCTAGCGGGAATCAATGAGCAGTTCTTC; CDR3aa: CASSLGLAGINEQFF; j_gene: TRBJ2-1; v_gene: TRBV5-1; d_gene: TRBD2
CDR3nt: TGTGCCAGTAGTATAGAAGGGACAGTGAGCACAGATACGCAGTATTTT; CDR3aa: CASSIEGTVSTDTQYF; j_gene: TRBJ2-3; v_gene: TRBV19; d_gene: TRBD1
CDR3nt: TGTGCCAGCAGCGTAGCCCCTTCCTACGAGCAGTACTTC; CDR3aa: CASSVAPSYEQYF; j_gene: TRBJ2-7; v_gene: TRBV9; d_gene: NA
CDR3nt: TGTGCCAGTAGTGTCTGGGACAAGGACAATGAGCAGTTCTTC; CDR3aa: CASSVWDKDNEQFF; j_gene: TRBJ2-1; v_gene: TRBV19; d_gene: NA
CDR3nt: TGCAGCGTTGACGTAGGGGGAGAGTACGAGCAGTACTTC; CDR3aa: CSVDVGGEYEQYF; j_gene: TRBJ2-7; v_gene: TRBV29-1; d_gene: NA
CDR3nt: TGCGCCAGCAGCCAAGATGGACAGCCCGGGGAGCTGTTTTTT; CDR3aa: CASSQDGQPGELFF; j_gene: TRBJ2-2; v_gene: TRBV4-3; d_gene: NA
CDR3nt: TGTGCCAGCAGCAAAGCTGGACAGGGGGCGGAAGGCTACACCTTC; CDR3aa: CASSKAGQGAEGYTF; j_gene: TRBJ1-2; v_gene: TRBV21-1; d_gene: NA
CDR3nt: TGTGCCACCAGCAGAGAACTAGCGGTATACTACGAGCAGTACTTC; CDR3aa: CATSRELAVYYEQYF; j_gene: TRBJ2-7; v_gene: TRBV15; d_gene: TRBD2
CDR3nt: TGTGCCAGCAGTTTTACGGACCAAGAGACCCAGTACTTC; CDR3aa: CASSFTDQETQYF; j_gene: TRBJ2-5; v_gene: TRBV27; d_gene: NA
CDR3nt: TGTGCCAGCAGTTTTTCCGGGAGGGGAACAGATACGCAGTATTTT; CDR3aa: CASSFSGRGTDTQYF; j_gene: TRBJ2-3; v_gene: TRBV28; d_gene: TRBD2
CDR3nt: TGTGCCAGCTGCGGGAATGTCTACGAGCAGTACTTC; CDR3aa: CASCGNVYEQYF; j_gene: TRBJ2-7; v_gene: TRBV2; d_gene: NA
CDR3nt: TGTGCCAGCAGCCAAGAATCTGTCACTACCGAAAATGAGCAGTTCTTC; CDR3aa: CASSQESVTTENEQFF; j_gene: TRBJ2-1; v_gene: TRBV4-2; d_gene: NA
CDR3nt: TGCGCCAGCAGCCCCTTGGGGGATGCGGGGTATGGCTACACCTTC; CDR3aa: CASSPLGDAGYGYTF; j_gene: TRBJ1-2; v_gene: TRBV5-1; d_gene: NA
CDR3nt: TGTGCCAGCAGCATTAGGACAGGGGAGACCCAGTACTTC; CDR3aa: CASSIRTGETQYF; j_gene: TRBJ2-5; v_gene: TRBV11-3; d_gene: TRBD1
CDR3nt: TGTGCCAGTTCCCCTCTGGACAGGAGCTCCTACGAGCAGTACTTC; CDR3aa: CASSPLDRSSYEQYF; j_gene: TRBJ2-7; v_gene: TRBV28; d_gene: TRBD1